A selection of T cell receptor beta chains follows, all from one sample in a study of CD8 T cells in ankylosing spondylitis. MiXCR, applied by TCRdb to the 5' RACE reads, yields one record per CDR3 protein. The table includes 150,000 to 200,000 distinct CDR3 sequences, about 18% detected once. Sequencing was carried out using blood, either unsorted or a sorted T cell fraction (not recorded which). The source is a male donor under 30 with ankylosing spondylitis or in good health (not recorded which). CDR3s include the opening cysteine and the closing phenylalanine or tryptophan. The order of the fields is V gene, J gene, D gene, clone size, CDR3 protein, CDR3 DNA. D genes are given only for firm matches. Clone size is shown for a subset of rows, as once, few, many or a class of expanded clone.

v_gene: TRBV29-1; j_gene: TRBJ1-2; d_gene: TRBD1; abundance: many; CDR3aa: CSGGEGQGVYGYTF; CDR3nt: TGCAGCGGCGGCGAAGGACAGGGCGTTTATGGCTACACCTTC
v_gene: TRBV25-1; j_gene: TRBJ2-4; d_gene: TRBD2; abundance: NA; CDR3aa: CASSDGAGGEENIQYF; CDR3nt: TGTGCCAGCAGTGACGGGGCGGGAGGGGAAGAGAACATTCAGTACTTC
v_gene: TRBV7-9; j_gene: TRBJ1-1; d_gene: NA; abundance: many; CDR3aa: CASSLTLNTEAFF; CDR3nt: TGTGCCAGCAGCTTAACGTTGAACACTGAAGCTTTCTTT
v_gene: TRBV5-6; j_gene: TRBJ1-4; d_gene: TRBD1; abundance: many; CDR3aa: CASSLKGAGEKLFF; CDR3nt: TGTGCCAGCAGCTTGAAGGGGGCGGGTGAAAAACTGTTTTTT
v_gene: TRBV7-8; j_gene: TRBJ2-2; d_gene: TRBD2; abundance: many; CDR3aa: CASSPPGLGYTGELFF; CDR3nt: TGTGCCAGCAGCCCACCGGGACTAGGGTACACCGGGGAGCTGTTTTTT
v_gene: TRBV7-9; j_gene: TRBJ2-1; d_gene: NA; abundance: many; CDR3aa: CASSFILNNEQFF; CDR3nt: TGTGCCAGCAGCTTTATACTCAACAATGAGCAGTTCTTC
v_gene: TRBV2; j_gene: TRBJ1-1; d_gene: TRBD1; abundance: many; CDR3aa: CASSELHRGITEAFF; CDR3nt: TGTGCCAGCAGTGAACTCCACAGGGGAATCACTGAAGCTTTCTTT
v_gene: TRBV29-1; j_gene: TRBJ2-1; d_gene: TRBD2; abundance: NA; CDR3aa: CSVAAGGDQQFF; CDR3nt: TGCAGCGTTGCTGCGGGGGGCGATCAGCAGTTCTTC
v_gene: TRBV19; j_gene: TRBJ2-1; d_gene: TRBD2; abundance: many; CDR3aa: CATTGGESGMLNEQFF; CDR3nt: TGTGCCACCACGGGAGGAGAAAGCGGGATGCTCAATGAGCAGTTCTTC
v_gene: TRBV6-6; j_gene: TRBJ2-7; d_gene: TRBD2; abundance: many; CDR3aa: CASSYGGGRRQYF; CDR3nt: TGTGCCAGCAGTTACGGCGGGGGGCGACGGCAGTACTTC
v_gene: TRBV12-3/TRBV12-4; j_gene: TRBJ2-2; d_gene: NA; abundance: once; CDR3aa: CASSTLNTGELFF; CDR3nt: TGTGCCAGCAGTACCCTGAACACCGGGGAGCTGTTTTTT
v_gene: TRBV19; j_gene: TRBJ1-1; d_gene: NA; abundance: many; CDR3aa: CASSMHVYEAFF; CDR3nt: TGTGCCAGTAGTATGCACGTATATGAAGCTTTCTTT
v_gene: TRBV29-1; j_gene: TRBJ2-1; d_gene: NA; abundance: NA; CDR3aa: CSVDTGGSRNEQFF; CDR3nt: TGCAGCGTGGATACGGGGGGCTCTAGGAATGAGCAGTTCTTC
v_gene: TRBV21-1; j_gene: TRBJ2-1; d_gene: NA; abundance: many; CDR3aa: CASSKSWLDPFF; CDR3nt: TGTGCCAGCAGCAAATCTTGGCTAGACCCGTTCTTC
v_gene: TRBV28; j_gene: TRBJ2-3; d_gene: TRBD1; abundance: many; CDR3aa: CASSLSPGQGTDTQYF; CDR3nt: TGTGCCAGCAGTTTATCGCCGGGACAGGGCACAGATACGCAGTATTTT
v_gene: TRBV29-1; j_gene: TRBJ1-2; d_gene: NA; abundance: few; CDR3aa: CSDRKGTNWGYTF; CDR3nt: TGCAGCGACCGAAAGGGGACAAACTGGGGCTACACCTTC
v_gene: TRBV29-1; j_gene: TRBJ2-3; d_gene: NA; abundance: many; CDR3aa: CSGRLSTDTQYF; CDR3nt: TGCAGCGGAAGGCTATCCACAGATACGCAGTATTTT
v_gene: TRBV10-1; j_gene: TRBJ2-3; d_gene: TRBD1; abundance: NA; CDR3aa: CASSEGTDTQDF; CDR3nt: TGCGCCAGCAGTGAGGGGACAGATACGCAGGATTTT
v_gene: TRBV6-5; j_gene: TRBJ2-7; d_gene: TRBD1; abundance: many; CDR3aa: CASSSIRGQGISEQYF; CDR3nt: TGTGCCAGCAGTTCCATCCGGGGACAGGGGATAAGCGAGCAGTACTTC
v_gene: TRBV27; j_gene: TRBJ2-3; d_gene: TRBD2; abundance: many; CDR3aa: CASSLSGRVTDTQYF; CDR3nt: TGTGCCAGCAGTTTGAGCGGGAGGGTCACAGATACGCAGTATTTT
v_gene: TRBV20-1; j_gene: TRBJ1-2; d_gene: NA; abundance: many; CDR3aa: CSARDSGRSHRYGYTF; CDR3nt: TGCAGTGCTAGAGATAGCGGGCGGTCTCACCGCTATGGCTACACCTTC
v_gene: TRBV6-5; j_gene: TRBJ2-5; d_gene: NA; abundance: many; CDR3aa: CASSYSPILQETQYF; CDR3nt: TGTGCCAGCAGTTACTCACCCATTCTCCAAGAGACCCAGTACTTC
v_gene: TRBV10-3; j_gene: TRBJ2-7; d_gene: TRBD2; abundance: many; CDR3aa: CAISGGRSDEQYF; CDR3nt: TGTGCCATCAGTGGCGGGAGAAGCGACGAGCAGTACTTC
v_gene: TRBV3-1; j_gene: TRBJ1-6; d_gene: TRBD1; abundance: many; CDR3aa: CASRPGTENSPLHF; CDR3nt: TGTGCCAGCAGACCCGGGACAGAAAATTCACCCCTCCACTTT
v_gene: TRBV5-1; j_gene: TRBJ2-7; d_gene: NA; abundance: many; CDR3aa: CASSLAVLGEQYF; CDR3nt: TGCGCCAGCAGCTTGGCCGTATTGGGGGAGCAGTACTTC
v_gene: TRBV20-1; j_gene: TRBJ2-2; d_gene: NA; abundance: many; CDR3aa: CSAENTGELFF; CDR3nt: TGCAGTGCGGAGAACACCGGGGAGCTGTTTTTT
v_gene: TRBV27; j_gene: TRBJ1-1; d_gene: NA; abundance: many; CDR3aa: CASKPLANTEAFF; CDR3nt: TGTGCCAGCAAGCCACTGGCGAACACTGAAGCTTTCTTT
v_gene: TRBV15; j_gene: TRBJ2-1; d_gene: TRBD1; abundance: NA; CDR3aa: CATSRPGQGGNEQFF; CDR3nt: TGTGCCACCAGCAGGCCCGGACAGGGTGGGAATGAGCAGTTCTTC
v_gene: TRBV12-3/TRBV12-4; j_gene: TRBJ2-5; d_gene: NA; abundance: many; CDR3aa: CASSLRGRQETQYF; CDR3nt: TGTGCCAGCAGTTTAAGGGGGAGACAAGAGACCCAGTACTTC
v_gene: TRBV10-3; j_gene: TRBJ2-7; d_gene: NA; abundance: many; CDR3aa: CAISGRAYEQYF; CDR3nt: TGTGCCATCAGTGGCAGAGCCTACGAGCAGTACTTC
v_gene: TRBV29-1; j_gene: TRBJ1-1; d_gene: NA; abundance: NA; CDR3aa: CSVVFVVSEAFF; CDR3nt: TGCAGCGTTGTATTTGTGGTGTCTGAAGCTTTCTTT
v_gene: TRBV4-2; j_gene: TRBJ2-5; d_gene: TRBD2; abundance: once; CDR3aa: CASSQAGLAGAETQYF; CDR3nt: TGTGCCAGCAGCCAAGCGGGACTAGCGGGAGCAGAGACCCAGTACTTC
v_gene: TRBV11-2; j_gene: TRBJ2-7; d_gene: NA; abundance: many; CDR3aa: CASSLTPSSYEQYF; CDR3nt: TGTGCCAGCAGCCTCACTCCTAGCTCCTACGAGCAGTACTTC